This TCR beta chain appears in the sequencing data of a study of shared clonotypes between healthy human individuals (TCRdb year 2020). For the wider study: A few men and a couple of women, aged 18 to 49 years, made up the cohort. For each donor, CD4 naive and CD4 memory were each run on three plates, CD8 naive on two plates, and CD8 memory on one plate. Blood TCR repertoires of about five healthy adults were deeply sequenced to estimate repertoire size and the extent of clonotype sharing between individuals. Libraries were prepared and TCR repertoires were sequenced by different laboratories using diverse techniques, in order to increase sequencing depth and limit assay-specific biases. Between about 0.8 and 9 billion PBMCs per donor were obtained by leukapheresis.

Counted from cysteine to phenylalanine, this CDR3 has 15 amino acids. The sequence is cut down to CDR3 DNA, 45 bases in frame from base 1. V has 6 bases trimmed and J has 1 base trimmed; junction bases matching no gene number 6. The germline V gene (reference sequence) specifies MNHEY as CDR1 and SMNVEV as CDR2. CD8 naive samples consisted of CD45RO-negative cells that were positively selected for CCR7, yielding a CD45RA+CCR7+ population without TemRA cells. The donors were healthy, HIV-negative adults with no recently reported acute infections or vaccinations. Only Caucasian adults living in Nashville, Tennessee, USA were represented among the donors. After blood collection by leukapheresis, PBMCs were isolated using Ficoll-Histopaque density gradient centrifugation and then cryopreserved in the vapor phase of liquid nitrogen. Analytical flow cytometry was used to check the purity and quantity of each magnetically sorted T cell population. Genomic DNA was isolated from each sorted fraction and quantified by UV absorbance on a Nanodrop 2000c.

Broad study findings and their caveats: Sharing across a few donors was observed for around 5% of naive CD4, over 3% of naive CD8, over 2% of memory CD4, and roughly 0.4% of memory CD8 clonotypes. Because the study included a small number of donors, the genetic and exposure-history diversity represented was limited. Even with the large sequencing depth, rarefaction of the sorted-subset datasets indicated that sequencing was incomplete. Naive subsets generally had larger estimated clonotype richness than memory subsets did. Only blood was sampled, and tissue TCR repertoires likely differ from those in blood. Pairwise subsampling indicated that sequencing depth was expected to affect the degree of clonotype sharing among donors. Compared with non-shared clonotypes, clonotypes shared by all four sorted-subset donors had higher generation probabilities.

TCR CDR3 regions were amplified from genomic DNA by multiplex PCR using the deep immunoSEQ assay. Extracted genomic DNA from each cell subset was spread evenly across all wells of several immunoSEQ 96-well plates, with each plate serving as a replicate. For sorted subsets, 150 to 200 ng genomic DNA, equal to tens of thousands of T cell genomes, was loaded into each replicate PCR. Purified libraries were measured with a Qubit 3.0 fluorometer, size-checked on a Bioanalyzer 2100, and measured again with the KAPA Library Quantification kit. A separate single-read 150-cycle Illumina NextSeq 550 flow cell was used to sequence each immunoSEQ 96-well plate. The authors' analysis ran thus. Because the immunoSEQ output included only junctional sequences and no quality scores, the filtering could not be the same as the filtering used for full-length reads. Sequences were annotated with PyIR, a Python wrapper for IgBLAST v1.9, and V/J genes and CDR3 were assigned using IMGT germline references. Reads with weak V/J assignments (E-value above 1e-6), missing CDR3, stop codons, out-of-frame junctions, or ambiguous translated residues were removed. V3J clonotypes were defined as sequences sharing the same inferred V gene, J gene, and CDR3 amino acid sequence. To compute the percentage overlap between repertoires, the number of shared unique clonotypes was divided by the size of the smaller repertoire. RTK rarefaction, the Chao1 estimator, and Recon v2.1 estimates of unobserved clonotypes were used to assess repertoire richness. For all TCRbeta clonotypes obtained by the gDNA method from a handful of donors, generation probabilities were computed with OLGA. Held by TCRdb, this immuneACCESS table contains in-frame sequences only and omits some clones. Under half of the omission traces to an unresolved V gene where checked; the cause of the rest is unknown. V, J and clone size were drawn from that table, and D and trimming were deduced from the DNA. Within this sample are about 2.2 million clones, with around 93% of them counted one time only. The top ten clonotypes cover less than 2% of the sample.

On this clone: There is no known antigen for this receptor. The record has no base qualities; no much larger clone is one base away.

The chain employs TRBV27 and TRBJ2-7, with 10 bases matching TRBD2. Sequenced sample: naive CD8+ T cells from PBMCs. Read against the paper, the sample's cell subset or site label means: CD45RA+CCR7+. This clonotype originated in a man between 18 and 29 years old in good health. Some clones in this sample may be carry-over from other donors' samples. In nucleotide form, the sequence is TGTGCCAGCAGCTCTAGCGGGAGTCAGTCCTACGAGCAGTACTTC. Its coded protein is CASSSSGSQSYEQYF.